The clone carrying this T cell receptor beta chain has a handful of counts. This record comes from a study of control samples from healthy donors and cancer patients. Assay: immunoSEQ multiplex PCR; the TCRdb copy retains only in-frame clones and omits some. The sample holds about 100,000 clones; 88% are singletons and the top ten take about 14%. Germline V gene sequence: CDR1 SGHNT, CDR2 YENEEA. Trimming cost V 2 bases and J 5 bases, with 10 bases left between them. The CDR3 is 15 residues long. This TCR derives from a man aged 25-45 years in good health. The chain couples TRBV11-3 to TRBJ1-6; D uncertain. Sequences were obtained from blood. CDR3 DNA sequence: TGTGCCAGCAGCTTACAAGGAGTCAATAATTCACCCCTCCACTTT. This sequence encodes CASSLQGVNNSPLHF.